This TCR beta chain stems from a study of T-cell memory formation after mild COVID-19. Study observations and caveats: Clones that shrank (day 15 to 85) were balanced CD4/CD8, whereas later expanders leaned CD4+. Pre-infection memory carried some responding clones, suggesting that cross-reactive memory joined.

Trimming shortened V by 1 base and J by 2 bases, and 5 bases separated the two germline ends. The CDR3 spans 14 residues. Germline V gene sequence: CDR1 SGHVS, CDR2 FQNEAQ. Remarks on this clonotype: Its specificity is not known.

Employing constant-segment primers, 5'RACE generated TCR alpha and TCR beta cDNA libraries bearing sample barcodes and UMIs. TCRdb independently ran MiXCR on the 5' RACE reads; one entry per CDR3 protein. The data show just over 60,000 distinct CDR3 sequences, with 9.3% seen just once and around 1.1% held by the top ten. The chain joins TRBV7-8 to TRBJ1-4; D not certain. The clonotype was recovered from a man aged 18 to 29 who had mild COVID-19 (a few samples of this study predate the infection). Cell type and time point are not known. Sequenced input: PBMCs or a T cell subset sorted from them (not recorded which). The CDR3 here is CASSLEATNEKLFF. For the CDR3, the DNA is TGTGCCAGCAGCTTAGAGGCTACTAATGAAAAACTGTTTTTT.